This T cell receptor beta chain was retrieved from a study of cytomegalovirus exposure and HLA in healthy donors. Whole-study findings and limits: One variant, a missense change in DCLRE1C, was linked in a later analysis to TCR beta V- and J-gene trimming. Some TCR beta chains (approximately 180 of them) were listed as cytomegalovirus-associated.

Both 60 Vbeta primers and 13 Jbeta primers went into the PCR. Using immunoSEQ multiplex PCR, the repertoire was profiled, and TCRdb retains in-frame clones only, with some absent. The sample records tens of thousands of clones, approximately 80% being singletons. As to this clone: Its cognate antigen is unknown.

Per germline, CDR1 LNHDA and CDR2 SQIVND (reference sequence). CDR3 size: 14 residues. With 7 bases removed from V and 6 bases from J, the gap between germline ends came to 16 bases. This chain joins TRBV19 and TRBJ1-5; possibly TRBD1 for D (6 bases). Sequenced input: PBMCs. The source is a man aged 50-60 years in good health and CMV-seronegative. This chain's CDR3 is CASNRGATGQPQHF. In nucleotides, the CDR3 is TGTGCCAGTAATCGGGGGGCAACGGGTCAGCCCCAGCATTTT.